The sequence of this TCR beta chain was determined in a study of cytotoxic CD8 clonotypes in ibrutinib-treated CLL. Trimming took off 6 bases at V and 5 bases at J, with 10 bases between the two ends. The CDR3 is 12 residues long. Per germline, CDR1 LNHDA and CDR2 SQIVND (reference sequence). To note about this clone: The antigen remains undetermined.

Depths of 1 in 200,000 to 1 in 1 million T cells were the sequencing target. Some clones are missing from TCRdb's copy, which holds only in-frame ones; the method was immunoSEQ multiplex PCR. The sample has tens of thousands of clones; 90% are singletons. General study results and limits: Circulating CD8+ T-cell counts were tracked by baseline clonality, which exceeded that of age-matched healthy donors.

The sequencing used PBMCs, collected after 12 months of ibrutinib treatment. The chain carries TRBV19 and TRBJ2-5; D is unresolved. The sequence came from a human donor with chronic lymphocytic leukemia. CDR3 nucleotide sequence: TGTGCCAGTAGCCTCAATTGGGAGACCCAGTACTTC. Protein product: CASSLNWETQYF.